This T cell receptor (beta chain) was retrieved from a study of cytotoxic CD8 clonotypes in ibrutinib-treated CLL. Whole-study context: With a range of 6 to 36, the median treatment time before response samples were taken was approximately twelve months.

Depths of 1 in 200,000 to 1 in 1 million T cells were the sequencing target. The assay was immunoSEQ multiplex PCR, and TCRdb's table has in-frame clones only and misses some. The sample yields around 140,000 clones, approximately 85% seen once. The junction had 2 bases not matched to a gene; V was cut back by 2 bases and J by 3 bases. CDR1 is GTSNPN, CDR2 SVGIG, per germline (reference sequence). CDR3 length: 13 amino acids. Of note for this clone: The antigen is unknown.

Study-level results: In sustained-remission versus progressing patients, sampling times differed. Measured clonality at baseline was greater than in age-matched healthy donors and tracked with circulating CD8+ T-cell counts.

The gene calls are TRBV30 and TRBJ2-3, with 7 bases identical to TRBD1. This receptor was identified in a human donor with chronic lymphocytic leukemia. Sequenced material: PBMCs, taken after 24 months of ibrutinib treatment. The CDR3 loop reads CAWSLRGTDTQYF. For the CDR3, the DNA is TGTGCCTGGAGTCTCAGGGGGACAGATACGCAGTATTTT.